This is a list of T cell receptor beta chains from one sample in a study of shared clonotypes between healthy human individuals. Repertoires were generated with immunoSEQ multiplex PCR, while TCRdb's copy carries only in-frame clones and drops some. The top ten clones hold 0.13% of a sample with millions of clones, 85% to 95% of them seen once. The sample taken for sequencing was naive CD4+ T cells sorted from blood. The receptor set was obtained from a man between 18 and 29 years old in good health. Both conserved end residues are part of each CDR3. The D gene is left open where the match is weak. Size tells how often a clone was seen (once, few, many) or the class of an expanded clone, and some rows leave it out.

clone_size,j_call,d_call,v_call,cdr3_length,cdr3_aa,cdr3_nt
.,TRBJ2-7,.,TRBV19,12,CASSGGLSEQYF,TGTGCCAGTAGTGGGGGTCTAAGCGAGCAGTACTTC
.,TRBJ2-7,.,TRBV2,12,CASSELRAPQYF,TGTGCCAGCAGTGAGTTGCGGGCTCCGCAGTACTTC
.,TRBJ1-6,TRBD1,TRBV5-1,18,CASSAGQGRSSYNSPLHF,TGCGCCAGCAGCGCTGGACAGGGGCGAAGCTCCTATAATTCACCCCTCCACTTT
.,TRBJ1-2,TRBD1,TRBV19,14,CASSPRDRAFGYTF,TGTGCCAGTAGTCCACGGGACAGGGCCTTTGGCTACACCTTC
.,TRBJ2-7,TRBD2,TRBV9,16,CASSVGTSDNTYEQYF,TGTGCCAGCAGCGTAGGGACTAGCGATAATACCTACGAGCAGTACTTC
few,TRBJ2-2,.,TRBV6-5,12,CASSRLGGELFF,TGTGCCAGCTCACGCCTCGGCGGGGAGCTGTTTTTT
.,TRBJ2-1,.,TRBV5-8,15,CASSLGQGVSNEQFF,TGTGCCAGCAGCTTGGGTCAGGGAGTAAGCAATGAGCAGTTCTTC
.,TRBJ1-5,TRBD1,TRBV18,15,CASSLGGQGAQPQHF,TGTGCCAGCTCACTCGGAGGGCAGGGGGCACAGCCCCAGCATTTT
.,TRBJ1-2,.,TRBV29-1,11,CSVAGSSGYTF,TGCAGCGTCGCAGGGTCCAGTGGCTACACCTTC
.,TRBJ2-2,.,TRBV19,14,CASIASTHTGELFF,TGTGCCAGTATCGCGTCTACTCACACCGGGGAGCTGTTTTTT
.,TRBJ2-7,TRBD1,TRBV4-1,16,CASSQDSGGPSYEQYF,TGCGCCAGCAGCCAAGACTCAGGGGGACCCTCCTACGAGCAGTACTTC
.,TRBJ1-2,.,TRBV2,14,CASTEERGPYGYTF,TGTGCCAGCACCGAGGAAAGAGGTCCTTATGGCTACACCTTC
.,TRBJ1-1,.,TRBV30,13,CAWSETSNTEAFF,TGTGCCTGGAGTGAAACGAGCAACACTGAAGCTTTCTTT
.,TRBJ2-3,TRBD2,TRBV7-8,19,CASSLVTWREGRGTDTQYF,TGTGCCAGCAGCTTAGTTACCTGGCGGGAGGGCCGAGGCACAGATACGCAGTATTTT
.,TRBJ1-2,.,TRBV20-1,11,CSARHNYGYTF,TGCAGTGCTAGACACAACTATGGCTACACCTTC
.,TRBJ2-7,TRBD1,TRBV10-3,16,CAISPQGTGGAYEQYF,TGTGCCATCAGTCCCCAGGGGACAGGGGGCGCCTACGAGCAGTACTTC
.,TRBJ1-1,TRBD1,TRBV9,16,CASSARSTGLNTEAFF,TGTGCCAGCAGCGCCAGGTCGACAGGGTTGAACACTGAAGCTTTCTTT
.,TRBJ2-5,TRBD1,TRBV6-1,15,CASRVDRGREETQYF,TGTGCCAGCAGGGTAGACAGGGGGCGGGAAGAGACCCAGTACTTC
once,TRBJ1-2,.,TRBV6-6,15,CASSYSQDRFFGYTF,TGTGCCAGCAGTTACTCACAAGACAGGTTCTTTGGCTACACCTTC
.,TRBJ1-4,.,TRBV6-5,13,CASRPTGTEKLFF,TGTGCCAGCAGGCCGACGGGGACGGAAAAACTGTTTTTT
many,TRBJ1-6,.,TRBV2,14,CASRATYINSPLHF,TGTGCCAGTAGGGCTACCTATATAAATTCACCCCTCCACTTT
.,TRBJ2-2,.,TRBV19,14,CASSSPPGTGELFF,TGTGCCAGTAGTAGCCCTCCTGGGACCGGGGAGCTGTTTTTT
once,TRBJ2-1,TRBD2,TRBV6-1,13,CASMGSGSYEQFF,TGTGCCAGCATGGGTAGCGGGAGCTATGAGCAGTTCTTC
.,TRBJ2-1,TRBD1,TRBV6-1,15,CASSDQGANYNEQFF,TGTGCCAGCAGTGACCAGGGGGCCAACTACAATGAGCAGTTCTTC
.,TRBJ1-2,.,TRBV5-1,14,CASSLDGGGYGYTF,TGCGCCAGCAGCTTGGATGGTGGAGGCTATGGCTACACCTTC
.,TRBJ2-3,TRBD1,TRBV7-2,14,CASSSTGKTDTQYF,TGTGCCAGCAGCTCGACAGGGAAGACAGATACGCAGTATTTT
.,TRBJ1-1,.,TRBV16,13,CASSQSRYSEAFF,TGTGCCAGCAGCCAATCGAGGTACAGTGAAGCTTTCTTT
.,TRBJ2-1,.,TRBV18,15,CASSPPGRPGNEQFF,TGTGCCAGCTCACCACCGGGCAGGCCAGGGAATGAGCAGTTCTTC
.,TRBJ2-3,.,TRBV30,15,CAWSTSGLPTDTQYF,TGTGCCTGGAGTACATCAGGGCTCCCCACAGATACGCAGTATTTT
.,TRBJ2-2,.,TRBV27,15,CASSQFLGASGELFF,TGTGCCAGCAGTCAATTCCTGGGGGCAAGTGGGGAGCTGTTTTTT
.,TRBJ2-4,.,TRBV7-2,15,CASSQRDHPKNIQYF,TGTGCCAGCAGCCAACGGGACCACCCCAAAAACATTCAGTACTTC
.,TRBJ1-4,.,TRBV19,14,CASMTRGPSGKLFF,TGTGCCAGCATGACCCGGGGACCGAGCGGGAAACTGTTTTTT
.,TRBJ1-2,TRBD1,TRBV30,14,CAWSKAGTGYGYTF,TGTGCCTGGAGCAAAGCCGGGACAGGGTATGGCTACACCTTC